The 3 T cell receptor beta chains below come from one sample, sequenced in a study of blood T cell repertoires in COVID-19. Using immunoSEQ multiplex PCR, the repertoire was profiled, and TCRdb retains in-frame clones only, with some absent. This sample yields a few hundred thousand clones, of which 80% to 90% are seen a single time; 0.85% to 1% belongs to the top ten. Sequencing was performed on peripheral blood. The receptors originated from a man in his forties or fifties with acute or convalescent COVID-19.

The chain combines TRBV6-2 or TRBV6-3 with TRBJ2-7, with 7 bases identical to TRBD1. This CDR3 has 15 amino acids. Germline V lookup: CDR1 MNHEY, CDR2 SVGEGT. The V gene end was trimmed by 0 bases and the J gene end by 2 bases; junction bases not matched to a gene: 4. CDR3 DNA: TGTGCCAGCAGTTACTCGAGAGGGGGCCCCTACGAGCAGTACTTC. It yields the protein CASSYSRGGPYEQYF.

The V call is TRBV5-1, the J call TRBJ1-3; 10 positions agree with TRBD1. The CDR3 spans 17 residues. CDR1 and CDR2 from the germline V gene are SGHRS and YFSETQ. V lost 2 bases, J lost 0 bases, and 5 bases stayed unmatched. The CDR3 region is CASSLTGTGASGNTIYF. CDR3 bases: TGCGCCAGCAGCTTAACCGGGACAGGGGCCTCTGGAAACACCATATATTTT.

Details on this clone: The DNA is left out, because the CDR3 cannot be placed on it with certainty; the CDR3 is given as TCRdb lists it. The chain carries TRBV2 and TRBJ1-1. In germline, CDR1 is SNHLY, CDR2 FYNNEI. The CDR3 length is 15 residues, termini included. The CDR3 here is CASRRGEGVAIGTGF.